The 18 T cell receptor beta chains below come from one sample, sequenced in a study of blood T cells in healthy people across ages. Primers used in a second PCR of about 7 to 12 cycles were a sample-barcoded 5' primer and a J-beta primer mix. TCRdb re-called the 5' RACE reads with MiXCR, one entry per CDR3 protein. The sample carries 1,500,000 or so distinct CDR3 sequences, 35% to 45% recorded once. Material: blood. All receptors derive from a woman under 30 in good health.

On this clonotype itself: Relative to the germline gene, one junction end is altered; a read error may explain this. The chain carries TRBV9 and TRBJ2-5; 8 nucleotides align to TRBD1. Germline V CDR1 and CDR2: SGDLS, YYNGEE. CDR3 size: 18 residues. CDR3: CAGSVGPSLDRGGETQYF. The CDR3 coding sequence is TGTGCCGGCAGCGTAGGTCCATCCCTTGACAGGGGAGGAGAGACCCAGTACTTC.

This clonotype was observed a handful of times. The chain recombines TRBV10-3 with TRBJ2-5, with 8 bases lining up with TRBD1. The CDR3 contains 14 residues. The J segment lost 4 bases and the V segment lost 2 bases, leaving 3 bases of the junction unmatched. CDR1 and CDR2 (germline): ENHRY, SYGVKD. The CDR3 region has the DNA TGTGCCATCAGTGAGCGGCAGGGGGCAGAGACCCAGTACTTC. It codes for CAISERQGAETQYF.

As concerns this clonotype: One end of the junction does not line up with germline, which may come from a read error. The chain is built from TRBV20-1 and TRBJ1-2, with D perhaps TRBD1 (5 bases). The CDR3 has 14 residues. Germline CDR1 DFQATT, CDR2 SNEGSKA (reference sequence). CDR3 in amino acids: CSTRESGTQHGYTF. CDR3 in DNA: TGCAGTACTAGAGAATCCGGGACGCAACATGGCTACACCTTC.

The rearrangement uses TRBV15 and TRBJ2-7, with 13 bases lining up with TRBD2. The CDR3 consists of 16 residues. The germline V gene has CDR1 LNHNV and CDR2 YYDKDF (reference sequence). V was pared by 2 bases and J by 3 bases, with 4 bases of the junction left unmatched. CDR3 in amino acids: CATSRSRTSGGYEQYF. The CDR3 region has the DNA TGTGCCACCAGCAGATCCCGGACTAGCGGGGGCTACGAGCAGTACTTC.

Turning to this clonotype: The junction departs from the called germline gene at one end, perhaps through a read error. V gene TRBV7-9 combines with J gene TRBJ2-3, with D possibly TRBD1 on 5 matching bases. The CDR3 is 15 amino acids. The germline V gene encodes CDR1 SEHNR and CDR2 FQNEAQ (reference sequence). The CDR3 bases are TGTGCCAGCAGCTTACCCGGAGAACCCACAGGTACGCAGTATTTT. It translates to CASSLPGEPTGTQYF.

The rearrangement links TRBV15 to TRBJ2-1; TRBD2 matches at 10 bases. The CDR3 is 16 amino acids. Germline V CDR1 and CDR2: LNHNV, YYDKDF (reference sequence). V was pared by 0 bases and J by 9 bases, with 8 bases of the junction left unmatched. This CDR3 is CATSRERSGRAGEQFF. The CDR3 nucleotides read TGTGCCACCAGCAGAGAGAGGAGCGGGAGGGCCGGTGAGCAGTTCTTC.

The chain employs TRBV12-3 or TRBV12-4 and TRBJ2-7, with D possibly being TRBD2 (6 bases). This CDR3 region has 20 residues. Trimming took 0 bases from V and 7 from J, leaving 31 bases between them. CDR3 region: CASSLAAGRTYRGNYNEQYF. CDR3 bases: TGTGCCAGCAGTTTAGCGGCAGGGAGAACTTACCGGGGGAACTACAATGAGCAGTACTTC.

CDR3 nucleotides: TGCGCCAGCAGCCAACAAGATTGGATAGGGGTTAACACTGAAGCTTTCTTT. Residues: CASSQQDWIGVNTEAFF. The chain carries TRBV4-1 and TRBJ1-1, with D perhaps matching TRBD1 (5 bases). From germline, CDR1 is MGHRA and CDR2 YSYEKL. The CDR3 covers 17 residues. With 2 bases removed from V and 2 bases from J, the gap between germline ends came to 18 bases.

The CDR3 sequence: CSGEQVSNQPQHF. The CDR3 DNA reads TGCAGTGGAGAACAGGTTAGCAATCAGCCCCAGCATTTT. The J gene is TRBJ1-5, the V gene TRBV20-1, with D possibly matching TRBD1 (5 bases). The V and J ends lost 7 bases and 0 bases respectively, with 10 bases between them. The CDR3 is 13 amino acids. CDR1 and CDR2 (germline): DFQATT, SNEGSKA (reference sequence).

This chain links TRBV9 with TRBJ2-1; 7 nucleotides match TRBD2. The trim removed 0 bases at V and 10 bases at J, leaving 13 bases unmatched. The CDR3 loop spans 16 amino acids. Germline V gene sequence: CDR1 SGDLS, CDR2 YYNGEE. This chain's CDR3 is CASSVGASGIGAEQFF. In nucleotides, the CDR3 is TGTGCCAGCAGCGTAGGGGCTAGCGGCATAGGGGCGGAGCAGTTCTTC.

This chain joins TRBV29-1 and TRBJ2-1; 9 bases map to TRBD2. The CDR3 extends over 16 amino acids. The J segment lost 4 bases and the V segment lost 3 bases, leaving 10 bases of the junction unmatched. The germline gives CDR1 SQVTM, CDR2 ANQGSEA. The CDR3 spells CSVEGLAGTLYNEQFF. The CDR3 region has the DNA TGCAGCGTTGAGGGGCTAGCGGGGACTTTATACAATGAGCAGTTCTTC.

The chain employs TRBV20-1 and TRBJ2-1; 10 nucleotides agree with TRBD2. The better agreement between TRBJ2-7 and the DNA end casts doubt on the J call. Per the germline V gene, CDR1 is DFQATT and CDR2 is SNEGSKA (reference sequence). The CDR3 length is 17 residues. The CDR3 spells CSARGSSGRGRYNEQYF. The CDR3 DNA reads as TGCAGTGCTAGAGGTTCTAGCGGGAGAGGGAGATACAATGAGCAGTACTTC.

A word on this clonotype: Here the CDR3 omits its conserved ending phenylalanine or tryptophan, so a read error is the likely source. This sequence joins TRBV15 and TRBJ1-2; D is unclear. The V gene's germline CDR1 is LNHNV and CDR2 YYDKDF (reference sequence). Trimming stripped 4 bases from V and 2 bases from J, with 11 bases between. This CDR3 contains 14 residues. For the CDR3, the DNA is TGTGCCACCAGCAACGTAGAATTCAACTATGGCTACACCTTA. Its protein product is CATSNVEFNYGYTL.

The chain employs TRBV13 and TRBJ2-3, with TRBD2 matching 10 bases. CDR1 PRHDT and CDR2 FYEKMQ come from the germline V gene (reference sequence). The CDR3 consists of 17 residues. Trimming cost V 0 bases and J 2 bases; bases outside gene matches: 5. CDR3: CASSLGRGTSATDTQYF. The CDR3 DNA follows: TGTGCCAGCAGCTTAGGCCGGGGGACTAGCGCCACAGATACGCAGTATTTT.

This clonotype turned up a few times. CDR3 nucleotide sequence: TGCGCCAGCAAAGAGGTAAACTCCTACAATGAGCAGTTCTTC. Amino acid sequence: CASKEVNSYNEQFF. The genes are TRBV5-1 and TRBJ2-1; no clear D gene. The length of the CDR3 is 14 residues. V was clipped by 6 bases and J by 0 bases, with 10 bases between them. Germline V CDR1 and CDR2: SGHRS, YFSETQ.

The chain has TRBV4-1 and TRBJ2-3; D unclear. CDR1 and CDR2 (germline): MGHRA, YSYEKL. The CDR3 totals 15 residues. Trimming took off 4 bases at V and 6 bases at J, with 17 bases between the two ends. For the CDR3, the DNA is TGCGCCAGCAGCCGGATGTCCCGAACTGCGGATACGCAGTATTTT. Encoded protein: CASSRMSRTADTQYF.

V gene TRBV7-9 combines with J gene TRBJ2-7, with TRBD1 matching over 7 bases. V trimming: 5 bases; J trimming: 2 bases; junction bases outside the gene matches: 15. Looked up from germline, CDR1 is SEHNR and CDR2 is FQNEAQ (reference sequence). The length of the CDR3 is 17 residues. DNA of the CDR3: TGTGCCAGCAGCGGACCGGGACAGACCAACCTTACCTACGAGCAGTACTTC. The encoded protein is CASSGPGQTNLTYEQYF.

The gene calls are TRBV27 and TRBJ2-1, with no clear D. The length of the CDR3 is 13 residues. Trimming cost V 3 bases and J 4 bases, with 7 bases left between them. CDR1 and CDR2 from the germline V gene are MNHEY and SMNVEV (reference sequence). The CDR3 protein is CASSFWPYNEQFF. In DNA form, the CDR3 reads TGTGCCAGCAGTTTCTGGCCATACAATGAGCAGTTCTTC.